In this sample, the clone carrying this T cell receptor (beta chain) turned up a few times. These data belong to a study of blood T cells in healthy people across ages. A sample-barcoded 5' primer and a J-beta primer mix were used in a second PCR of roughly 7 to 11 cycles. TCRdb reprocessed the 5' RACE reads with MiXCR, giving one entry per CDR3 protein. The table lists around 1,900,000 distinct CDR3 sequences, around 42% of them singletons, with under 25% in the top ten. This CDR3 is built from 15 residues. With V trimmed by 6 bases and J by 6 bases, 13 bases remained unmatched. The sequenced material came from blood. The chain recombines TRBV12-3 or TRBV12-4 with TRBJ2-7, with TRBD1 matching over 8 bases. The sequence was collected from a human donor in good health. The CDR3 loop is CASSRAGRGLGEQYF. The CDR3 bases are TGTGCCAGCAGCCGGGCCGGCAGGGGGCTTGGCGAGCAGTACTTC.